The 7 T cell receptor beta chains below come from one sample, sequenced in a study of monozygotic twins with inflammatory bowel disease. TCRdb reprocessed the 5' RACE reads and stores each CDR3 protein as one record, lacking DNA. Listed are 110,000 or so distinct CDR3 sequences; 9.5% to 15% falls within the top ten. The sample consisted of blood. These receptors all stem from a human donor with ulcerative colitis or Crohn's disease, or a healthy co-twin of an affected twin (not recorded which).

This chain joins TRBV7-8 and TRBJ2-5. The germline V gene has CDR1 SGHVS and CDR2 FQNEAQ. CDR3 length equals 14 residues. CDR3 sequence: CASSLGGLLETQYF.

The V and J genes are TRBV7-9 and TRBJ1-6. The V gene's germline CDR1 is SEHNR and CDR2 FQNEAQ (reference sequence). The CDR3 totals 12 residues. The CDR3: CASSLPVGPLHF.

The chain combines TRBV20-1 with TRBJ1-1. This CDR3 spans 17 amino acids. Germline lookup yields CDR1 DFQATT and CDR2 SNEGSKA (reference sequence). This CDR3 is CSARARRRVGMNTEAFF.

This sequence joins TRBV12-3 or TRBV12-4 and TRBJ1-5; with no DNA, the TCRdb D assignment of TRBD1 cannot be verified. This CDR3 contains 18 residues. CDR3 sequence reads: CASSLIGLRARGNQPQHF.

The CDR3 loop is CASSLVGNSNQPQHF. The rearrangement joins TRBV7-2 to TRBJ1-5. CDR3 length: 15 amino acids. Germline CDR1 is SGHTA and CDR2 is FQGNSA.

The genes are TRBV3-1 and TRBJ2-7; TCRdb picks TRBD2, but there is no DNA to check that call. The CDR3 covers 15 residues. CDR1 is LGHDT and CDR2 is YNNKEL in the germline V gene (reference sequence). The CDR3 loop reads CASSHWGLASYEQYF.

The CDR3 spells CASSLAGGEGYNEQFF. V and J are TRBV7-2 and TRBJ2-1; there is no DNA to check the TCRdb D call of TRBD2. The CDR3 has 16 amino acids. Germline CDR1 SGHTA, CDR2 FQGNSA.